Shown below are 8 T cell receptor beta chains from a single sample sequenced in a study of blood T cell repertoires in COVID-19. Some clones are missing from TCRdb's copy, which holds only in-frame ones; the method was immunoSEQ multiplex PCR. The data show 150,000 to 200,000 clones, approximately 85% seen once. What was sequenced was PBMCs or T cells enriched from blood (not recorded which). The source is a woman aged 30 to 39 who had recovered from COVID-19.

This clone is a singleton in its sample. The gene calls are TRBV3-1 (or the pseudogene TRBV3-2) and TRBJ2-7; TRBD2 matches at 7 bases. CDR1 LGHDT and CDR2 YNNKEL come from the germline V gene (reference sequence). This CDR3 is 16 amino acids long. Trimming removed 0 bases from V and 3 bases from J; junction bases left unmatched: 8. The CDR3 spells CASSQDFASGIYEQYF. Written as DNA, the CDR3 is TGTGCCAGCAGCCAAGATTTCGCTAGCGGTATCTACGAGCAGTACTTC.

Here the CDR3 reads CASSQGQGMNTEAFF. In DNA form, the CDR3 reads TGTGCCAGCAGTCAAGGACAGGGCATGAACACTGAAGCTTTCTTT. The genes are TRBV2 and TRBJ1-1; 8 nucleotides line up with TRBD1. CDR1 SNHLY and CDR2 FYNNEI come from the germline V gene. This CDR3 is 15 amino acids long. J was trimmed by 0 bases and V by 5 bases; bases with no gene match: 5. Together with reference TRBV2 and TRBJ1-1, the CDR3 gives the full variable domain: EPEVTQTPSHQVTQMGQEVILRCVPISNHLYFYWYRQILGQKVEFLVSFYNNEISEKSEIFDDQFSVERPDGSNFTLKIRSTKLEDSAMYFCASSQGQGMNTEAFFGQGTRLTVV.

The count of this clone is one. The CDR3 sequence is CSVGTDSGNTIYF. Here the CDR3 DNA reads TGCAGCGTAGGGACAGACTCTGGAAACACCATATATTTT. The chain employs TRBV29-1 and TRBJ1-3; 7 bases align to TRBD1. The CDR3 covers 13 residues. Trimming took 6 bases from V and 0 from J; bases not matched to a gene: 2. From germline, CDR1 is SQVTM and CDR2 ANQGSEA.

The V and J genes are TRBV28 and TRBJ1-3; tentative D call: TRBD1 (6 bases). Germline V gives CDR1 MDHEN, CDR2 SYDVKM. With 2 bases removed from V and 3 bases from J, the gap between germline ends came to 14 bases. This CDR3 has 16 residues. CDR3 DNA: TGTGCCAGCAGTTTAAGAAAGGCAGGGGTTGGAAACACCATATATTTT. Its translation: CASSLRKAGVGNTIYF.

The CDR3 bases are TGCAGTGCTAGTTCGGCCCAGGTGAGGACCCAGTACTTC. Translating gives CSASSAQVRTQYF. The rearrangement uses TRBV20-1 and TRBJ2-5; D gene uncertain. Germline V gene data show CDR1 as DFQATT and CDR2 as SNEGSKA (reference sequence). Trimming cost V 3 bases and J 7 bases, with 15 bases left between them. This CDR3 comprises 13 residues.

CDR3 sequence (DNA): TGTGCCAGCAGTCTCGGGACAGGGCTGAACACTGAAGCTTTCTTT. Translating gives CASSLGTGLNTEAFF. V usage is TRBV27 and J usage is TRBJ1-1; TRBD1 matches 9 bases. Trimming took 5 bases from V and 0 from J; bases not matched to a gene: 4. The CDR3 length is 15 residues. CDR1 and CDR2 (germline): MNHEY, SMNVEV (reference sequence).

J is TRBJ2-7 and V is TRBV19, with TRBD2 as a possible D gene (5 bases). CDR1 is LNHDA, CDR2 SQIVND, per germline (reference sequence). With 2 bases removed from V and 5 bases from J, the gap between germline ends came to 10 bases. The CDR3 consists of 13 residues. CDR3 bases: TGTGCCAGTAGTATAAGCGGTCCGGACGAGCAGTACTTC. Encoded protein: CASSISGPDEQYF.

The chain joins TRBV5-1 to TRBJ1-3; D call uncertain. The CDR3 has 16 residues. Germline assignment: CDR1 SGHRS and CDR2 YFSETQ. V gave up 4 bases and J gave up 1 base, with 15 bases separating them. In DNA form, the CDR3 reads TGCGCCAGCAGCCCCCCCGTGGGAGAGTCTGGAAACACCATATATTTT. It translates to CASSPPVGESGNTIYF.